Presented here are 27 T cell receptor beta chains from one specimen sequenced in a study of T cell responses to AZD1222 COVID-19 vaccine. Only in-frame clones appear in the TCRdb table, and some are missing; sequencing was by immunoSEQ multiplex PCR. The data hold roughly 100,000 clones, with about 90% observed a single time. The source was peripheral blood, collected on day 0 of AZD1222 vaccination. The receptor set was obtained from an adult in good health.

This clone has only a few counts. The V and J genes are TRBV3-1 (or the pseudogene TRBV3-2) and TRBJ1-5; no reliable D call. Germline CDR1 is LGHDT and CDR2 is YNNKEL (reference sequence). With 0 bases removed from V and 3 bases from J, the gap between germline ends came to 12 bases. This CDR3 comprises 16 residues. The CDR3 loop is CASSQDRPGSNQPQHF. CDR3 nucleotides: TGTGCCAGCAGCCAAGATCGCCCGGGATCCAATCAGCCCCAGCATTTT.

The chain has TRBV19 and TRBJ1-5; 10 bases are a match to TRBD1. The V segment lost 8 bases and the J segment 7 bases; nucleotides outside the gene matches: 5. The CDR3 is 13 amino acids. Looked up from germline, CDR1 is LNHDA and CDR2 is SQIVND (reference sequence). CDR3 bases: TGTGCCAGTCGACAGGGGGCAGGACAGCCCCAGCATTTT. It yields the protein CASRQGAGQPQHF.

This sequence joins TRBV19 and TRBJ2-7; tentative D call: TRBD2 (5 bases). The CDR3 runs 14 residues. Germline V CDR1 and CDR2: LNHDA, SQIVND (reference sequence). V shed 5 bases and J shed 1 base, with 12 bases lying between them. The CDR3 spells CASSYPGTSYEQYF. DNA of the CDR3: TGTGCCAGTAGTTACCCGGGAACGTCCTACGAGCAGTACTTC.

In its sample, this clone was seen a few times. This chain's CDR3 is CASSYTGQGAGTFF. The DNA for the CDR3 is TGTGCCAGCAGTTACACGGGACAGGGGGCGGGAACTTTCTTT. J is TRBJ1-1 and V is TRBV6-5; 12 bases are a match to TRBD1. The germline V gene encodes CDR1 MNHEY and CDR2 SVGAGI. Trimming cost V 2 bases and J 12 bases; bases outside gene matches: 7. The CDR3 has 14 amino acids.

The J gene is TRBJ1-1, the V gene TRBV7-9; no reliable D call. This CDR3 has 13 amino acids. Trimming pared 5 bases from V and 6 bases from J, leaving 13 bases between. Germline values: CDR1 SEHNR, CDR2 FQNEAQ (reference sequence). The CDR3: CASSLGGWSEAFF. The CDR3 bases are TGTGCCAGCAGCCTAGGAGGGTGGTCTGAAGCTTTCTTT.

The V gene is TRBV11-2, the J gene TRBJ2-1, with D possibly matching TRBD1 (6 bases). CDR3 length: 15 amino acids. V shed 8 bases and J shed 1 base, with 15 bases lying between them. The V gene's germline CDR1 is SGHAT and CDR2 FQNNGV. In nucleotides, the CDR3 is TGTGCCAGCTCGGAGACAGGTTCGTCCTACAATGAGCAGTTCTTC. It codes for CASSETGSSYNEQFF.

CDR3 DNA: TGTGCCTGGATTTGGACGCCGGGGACTGAAGCTTTCTTT. This translates into CAWIWTPGTEAFF. J is TRBJ1-1 and V is TRBV30; D is uncertain. V was pared by 4 bases and J by 5 bases, with 14 bases between. CDR1 and CDR2 (germline): GTSNPN, SVGIG (reference sequence). The CDR3 loop spans 13 amino acids.

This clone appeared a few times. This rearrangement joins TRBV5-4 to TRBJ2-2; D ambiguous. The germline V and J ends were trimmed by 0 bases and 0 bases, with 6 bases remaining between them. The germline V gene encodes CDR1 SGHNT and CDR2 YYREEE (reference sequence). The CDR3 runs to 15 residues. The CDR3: CASSLDKTNTGELFF. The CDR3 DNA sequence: TGTGCCAGCAGCTTGGACAAAACGAACACCGGGGAGCTGTTTTTT. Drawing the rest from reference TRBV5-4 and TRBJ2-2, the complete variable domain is ETGVTQSPTHLIKTRGQQVTLRCSSQSGHNTVSWYQQALGQGPQFIFQYYREEENGRGNFPPRFSGLQFPNYSSELNVNALELDDSALYLCASSLDKTNTGELFFGEGSRLTVL.

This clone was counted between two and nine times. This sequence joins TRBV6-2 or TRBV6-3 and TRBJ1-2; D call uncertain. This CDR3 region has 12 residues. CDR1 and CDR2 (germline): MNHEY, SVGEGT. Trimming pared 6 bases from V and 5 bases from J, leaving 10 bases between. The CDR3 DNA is TGTGCCAGCAGCGACTCGGAGTATGGCTACACCTTC. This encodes CASSDSEYGYTF.

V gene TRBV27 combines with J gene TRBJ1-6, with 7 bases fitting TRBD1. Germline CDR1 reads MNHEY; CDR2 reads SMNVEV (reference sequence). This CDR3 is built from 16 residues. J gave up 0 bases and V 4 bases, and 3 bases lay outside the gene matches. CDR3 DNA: TGTGCCAGCAGTTATCAGGGGGTCTCCTATAATTCACCCCTCCACTTT. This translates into CASSYQGVSYNSPLHF.

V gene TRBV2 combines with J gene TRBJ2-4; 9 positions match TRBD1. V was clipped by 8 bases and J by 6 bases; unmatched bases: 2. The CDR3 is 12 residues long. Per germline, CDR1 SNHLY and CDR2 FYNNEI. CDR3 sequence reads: CASSGQGNIQYF. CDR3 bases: TGTGCCAGCTCGGGACAGGGAAACATTCAGTACTTC.

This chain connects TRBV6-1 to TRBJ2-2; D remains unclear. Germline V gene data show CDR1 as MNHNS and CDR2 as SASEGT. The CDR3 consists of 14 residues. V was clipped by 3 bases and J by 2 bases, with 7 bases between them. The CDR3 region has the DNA TGTGCCAGCAGTGAGAGGCTCAACACCGGGGAGCTGTTTTTT. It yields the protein CASSERLNTGELFF.

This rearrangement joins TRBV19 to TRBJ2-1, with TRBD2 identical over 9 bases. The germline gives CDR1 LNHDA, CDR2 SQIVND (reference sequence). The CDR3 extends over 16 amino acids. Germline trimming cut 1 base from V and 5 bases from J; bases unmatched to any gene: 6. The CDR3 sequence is CASSIVGSSGDNEQFF. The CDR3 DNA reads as TGTGCCAGTAGTATAGTAGGTTCTAGCGGGGACAATGAGCAGTTCTTC.

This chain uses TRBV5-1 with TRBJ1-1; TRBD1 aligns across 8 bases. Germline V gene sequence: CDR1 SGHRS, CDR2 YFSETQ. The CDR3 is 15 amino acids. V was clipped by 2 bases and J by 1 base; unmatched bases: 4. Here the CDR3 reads CASSFQGATNTEAFF. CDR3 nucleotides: TGCGCCAGCAGCTTCCAGGGGGCGACGAACACTGAAGCTTTCTTT. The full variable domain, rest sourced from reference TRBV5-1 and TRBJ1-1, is KAGVTQTPRYLIKTRGQQVTLSCSPISGHRSVSWYQQTPGQGLQFLFEYFSETQRNKGNFPGRFSGRQFSNSRSEMNVSTLELGDSALYLCASSFQGATNTEAFFGQGTRLTVV.

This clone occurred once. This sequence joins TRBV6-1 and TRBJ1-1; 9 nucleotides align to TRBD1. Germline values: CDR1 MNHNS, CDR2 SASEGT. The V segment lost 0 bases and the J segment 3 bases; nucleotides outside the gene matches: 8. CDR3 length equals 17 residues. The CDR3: CASSEARNRGQDTEAFF. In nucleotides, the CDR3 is TGTGCCAGCAGTGAAGCGCGGAACAGGGGGCAGGACACTGAAGCTTTCTTT.

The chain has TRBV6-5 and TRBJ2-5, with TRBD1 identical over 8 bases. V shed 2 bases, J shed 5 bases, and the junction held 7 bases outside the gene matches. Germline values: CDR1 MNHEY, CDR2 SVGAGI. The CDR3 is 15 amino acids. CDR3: CASSYTGQVRETQYF. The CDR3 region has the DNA TGTGCCAGCAGTTACACGGGACAGGTTCGGGAGACCCAGTACTTC.

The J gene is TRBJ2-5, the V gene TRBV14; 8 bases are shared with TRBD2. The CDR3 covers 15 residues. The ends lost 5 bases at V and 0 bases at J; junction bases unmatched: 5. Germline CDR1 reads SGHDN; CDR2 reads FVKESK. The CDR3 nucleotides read TGTGCCAGCAGCATCGGGGGGGTTAACCAAGAGACCCAGTACTTC. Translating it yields CASSIGGVNQETQYF. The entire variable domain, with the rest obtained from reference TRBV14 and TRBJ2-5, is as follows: EAGVTQFPSHSVIEKGQTVTLRCDPISGHDNLYWYRRVMGKEIKFLLHFVKESKQDESGMPNNRFLAERTGGTYSTLKVQPAELEDSGVYFCASSIGGVNQETQYFGPGTRLLVL.

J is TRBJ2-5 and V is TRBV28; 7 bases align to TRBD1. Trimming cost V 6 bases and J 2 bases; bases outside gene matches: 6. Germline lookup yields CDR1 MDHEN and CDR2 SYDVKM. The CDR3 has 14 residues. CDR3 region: CASRTGVGQETQYF. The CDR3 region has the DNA TGTGCCAGCAGAACAGGGGTGGGTCAAGAGACCCAGTACTTC.

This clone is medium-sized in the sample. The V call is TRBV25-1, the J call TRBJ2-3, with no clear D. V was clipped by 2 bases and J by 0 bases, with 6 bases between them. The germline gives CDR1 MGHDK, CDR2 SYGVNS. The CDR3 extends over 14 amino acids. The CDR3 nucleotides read TGTGCCAGCAGTGAAAGCGACAGCACAGATACGCAGTATTTT. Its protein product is CASSESDSTDTQYF. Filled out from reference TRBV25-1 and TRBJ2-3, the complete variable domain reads EADIYQTPRYLVIGTGKKITLECSQTMGHDKMYWYQQDPGMELHLIHYSYGVNSTEKGDLSSESTVSRIRTEHFPLTLESARPSHTSQYLCASSESDSTDTQYFGPGTRLTVL.

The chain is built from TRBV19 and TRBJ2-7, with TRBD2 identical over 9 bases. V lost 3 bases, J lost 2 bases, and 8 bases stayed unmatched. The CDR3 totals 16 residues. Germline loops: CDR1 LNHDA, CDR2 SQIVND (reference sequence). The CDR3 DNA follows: TGTGCCAGTAGTATTAGTCCAGCGGGGGGAGCCTACGAGCAGTACTTC. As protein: CASSISPAGGAYEQYF.

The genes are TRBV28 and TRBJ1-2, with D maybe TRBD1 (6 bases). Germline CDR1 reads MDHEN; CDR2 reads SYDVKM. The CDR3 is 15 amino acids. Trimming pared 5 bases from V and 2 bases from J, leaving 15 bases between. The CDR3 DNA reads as TGTGCCAGCAGTCCTTCCGCGCAGGGGAACTATGGCTACACCTTC. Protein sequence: CASSPSAQGNYGYTF.

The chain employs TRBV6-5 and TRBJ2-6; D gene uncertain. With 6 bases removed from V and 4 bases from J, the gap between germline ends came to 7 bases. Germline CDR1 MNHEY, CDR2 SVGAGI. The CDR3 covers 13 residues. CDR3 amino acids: CASSPAGANVLTF. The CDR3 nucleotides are TGTGCCAGCAGCCCCGCGGGGGCCAACGTCCTGACTTTC.

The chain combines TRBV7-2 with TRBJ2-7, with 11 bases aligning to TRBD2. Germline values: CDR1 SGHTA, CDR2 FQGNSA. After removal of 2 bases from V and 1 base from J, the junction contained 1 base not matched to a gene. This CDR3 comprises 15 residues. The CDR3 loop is CASSLSSGRSYEQYF. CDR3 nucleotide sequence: TGTGCCAGCAGCTTATCTAGCGGGAGGTCCTACGAGCAGTACTTC.

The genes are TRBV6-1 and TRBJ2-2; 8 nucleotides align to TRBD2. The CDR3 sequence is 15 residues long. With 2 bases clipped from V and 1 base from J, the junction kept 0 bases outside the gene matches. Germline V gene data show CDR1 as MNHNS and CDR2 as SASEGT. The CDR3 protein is CASSELAGNTGELFF. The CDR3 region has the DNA TGTGCCAGCAGTGAACTAGCGGGGAACACCGGGGAGCTGTTTTTT.

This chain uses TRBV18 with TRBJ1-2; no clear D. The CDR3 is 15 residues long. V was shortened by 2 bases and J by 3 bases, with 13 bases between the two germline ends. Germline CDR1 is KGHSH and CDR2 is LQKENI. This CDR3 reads CASSPEGSVYYGYTF. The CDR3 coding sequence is TGTGCCAGCTCACCAGAGGGAAGCGTATACTATGGCTACACCTTC.

The CDR3 reads CASSLGTNSGNTIYF. The DNA of the CDR3 is TGTGCCAGCAGCTTGGGTACCAACTCTGGAAACACCATATATTTT. The chain combines TRBV5-5 with TRBJ1-3; D not resolved. V was pared by 0 bases and J by 0 bases, with 7 bases between. The CDR3 has 15 residues. Germline CDR1 reads SGHKS; CDR2 reads YYEKEE (reference sequence).

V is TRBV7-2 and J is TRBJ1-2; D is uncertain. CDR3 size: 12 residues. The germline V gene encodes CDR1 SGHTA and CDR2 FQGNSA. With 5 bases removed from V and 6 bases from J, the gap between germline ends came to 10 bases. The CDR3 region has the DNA TGTGCCAGCAGCCCATATCTAGATGGCTACACCTTC. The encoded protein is CASSPYLDGYTF.